This T cell receptor beta chain was sequenced during a study of T cell responses to AZD1222 COVID-19 vaccine. On this clone itself: The antigen is undetermined.

Study conclusions and caveats: Researchers took repertoire samples only after the peak T cell response had come. A reported finding is that nearly half of spike-specific TCRs target unmutated variant regions. The span of vaccine-associated CD4 TCRs extended across spike, with dominance at 160-218 and 743-854.

TCRdb keeps only in-frame clones here, not all; method: immunoSEQ multiplex PCR. This sample has more than 150,000 clones; 85% to 95% occur once, and the top ten carry about 10%. The CDR3 runs to 14 residues. In germline, CDR1 is MNHEY, CDR2 SVGAGI. The V end lost 5 bases, the J end lost 6 bases, and 11 bases lay between the germline ends. The sequenced sample was peripheral blood, obtained on day 0 of AZD1222 vaccination. The TCR was taken from an adult in good health. This chain joins TRBV6-5 and TRBJ1-6; D possibly corresponds to TRBD1 (5 bases). The CDR3 loop is CASSPGLLNSPLHF. CDR3 nucleotide sequence: TGTGCCAGCAGTCCGGGACTGCTTAATTCACCCCTCCACTTT.